Shown below are 19 T cell receptor beta chains from a single sample sequenced in a study of T cell changes during pregnancy in multiple sclerosis. Method: immunoSEQ multiplex PCR; TCRdb's copy keeps in-frame clones and lacks some. The sample carries almost 95,000 clones, about 92% recorded once. Sequences were derived from peripheral blood, sampled in the first trimester of pregnancy. These receptor sequences come from a female donor with multiple sclerosis, enrolled in a pregnancy study.

This chain connects TRBV7-9 to TRBJ2-7, with 10 bases fitting TRBD1. CDR3 length: 16 residues. Per germline, CDR1 SEHNR and CDR2 FQNEAQ (reference sequence). V was clipped by 6 bases and J by 4 bases; unmatched bases: 12. CDR3 bases: TGTGCCAGCAGTGGCACCCCCCGGGACAGGGGTTACGAGCAGTACTTC. This gives the protein CASSGTPRDRGYEQYF.

The rearrangement joins TRBV29-1 to TRBJ2-2; the D gene is possibly TRBD1 (6 bases). The CDR3 loop spans 15 amino acids. V lost 7 bases to trimming and J lost 4 bases, with 19 bases between them. Germline lookup yields CDR1 SQVTM and CDR2 ANQGSEA. The CDR3 DNA sequence: TGCAGCGCAAAACCACAGGGCCGGAGCACCGGGGAGCTGTTTTTT. Amino acid sequence: CSAKPQGRSTGELFF.

The chain has TRBV29-1 and TRBJ2-7, with 7 nucleotides matching TRBD2. Trimming at V came to 3 bases and at J to 6 bases, leaving 11 bases not matched to a gene. CDR1 and CDR2 (germline): SQVTM, ANQGSEA. The CDR3 extends over 14 amino acids. The CDR3 DNA follows: TGCAGCGTTGATGGGGGAGGGCCGGTCGGCGAGCAGTACTTC. Residues: CSVDGGGPVGEQYF.

This rearrangement joins TRBV5-6 to TRBJ1-2; 7 bases match TRBD1. CDR1 SGHDT and CDR2 YYEEEE come from the germline V gene. With 0 bases clipped from V and 3 bases from J, the junction kept 14 bases outside the gene matches. The CDR3 loop spans 18 amino acids. The CDR3 here is CASSLEPRRGGWDYGYTF. The DNA for the CDR3 is TGTGCCAGCAGCTTGGAGCCTCGCCGAGGGGGCTGGGACTATGGCTACACCTTC.

The rearrangement joins TRBV7-6 to TRBJ1-1; perhaps TRBD1 as D (6 bases). The CDR3 runs to 13 residues. The V gene's germline CDR1 is SGHVS and CDR2 FNYEAQ. The V and J ends lost 5 bases and 0 bases respectively, with 7 bases between them. The CDR3 nucleotides are TGTGCCAGCAGCAGGACAGTGAACACTGAAGCTTTCTTT. The encoded protein is CASSRTVNTEAFF.

V and J are TRBV12-5 and TRBJ1-1; unclear D gene. CDR1 is LGHNT and CDR2 is FRNRAP in the germline V gene. The CDR3 length is 12 residues. Trimming removed 7 bases from V and 4 bases from J, with 10 bases in between. CDR3 in amino acids: CASANRGTEAFF. The CDR3 coding sequence is TGTGCTAGTGCTAATCGAGGCACTGAAGCTTTCTTT.

V usage is TRBV5-4 and J usage is TRBJ2-1, with 13 bases matching TRBD2. The germline V gene encodes CDR1 SGHNT and CDR2 YYREEE (reference sequence). The CDR3 runs 18 residues. J lost 4 bases, V lost 4 bases, and 11 bases had no gene match. The CDR3 spells CASSPLGLAGAEYNEQFF. The DNA for the CDR3 is TGTGCCAGCAGCCCCCTAGGACTAGCGGGAGCAGAGTACAATGAGCAGTTCTTC.

The chain joins TRBV15 to TRBJ1-1; D perhaps matches TRBD1 (6 bases). The CDR3 contains 12 residues. V lost 6 bases and J 11 bases, leaving 16 bases between the germline ends. Looked up from germline, CDR1 is LNHNV and CDR2 is YYDKDF (reference sequence). CDR3 protein: CATSKLRQDAFF. The CDR3 region has the DNA TGTGCCACCAGTAAATTAAGACAGGATGCTTTCTTT.

The CDR3 nucleotides read TGCGCCAGCAGCTGGGCCCCAGACAACTATGGCTACACCTTC. This codes for CASSWAPDNYGYTF. The genes are TRBV5-1 and TRBJ1-2, with D unresolved. Per germline, CDR1 SGHRS and CDR2 YFSETQ. V shed 3 bases and J shed 2 bases, with 11 bases lying between them. The CDR3 has 14 residues.

This sequence joins TRBV5-1 and TRBJ2-7, with D maybe TRBD2 (6 bases). CDR1 is SGHRS and CDR2 is YFSETQ in the germline V gene. Trimming removed 4 bases from V and 2 bases from J, with 19 bases in between. This CDR3 contains 16 residues. The CDR3 DNA follows: TGCGCCAGCAGCGGGGGAGGATCCCCCAACGCCTACGAGCAGTACTTC. Translated, it gives CASSGGGSPNAYEQYF.

The chain links TRBV10-1 to TRBJ2-1; tentative D call: TRBD2 (5 bases). CDR1 WNHNN and CDR2 SYGVQD come from the germline V gene (reference sequence). This CDR3 region has 16 residues. V was cut by 4 bases and J by 8 bases, with 21 bases left in between. The CDR3 reads CASSGRAAGLRDEQFF. The CDR3 DNA follows: TGCGCCAGCAGTGGCCGGGCCGCCGGCCTGCGGGATGAGCAGTTCTTC.

The rearrangement uses TRBV30 and TRBJ2-4; D is perhaps TRBD1 (5 bases). CDR1 is GTSNPN and CDR2 is SVGIG in the germline V gene (reference sequence). This CDR3 has 15 residues. The V end lost 8 bases, the J end lost 4 bases, and 21 bases lay between the germline ends. The DNA for the CDR3 is TGTGCCGCAAGGGGAAACAACCTTGCTAAAAACATTCAGTACTTC. The encoded protein is CAARGNNLAKNIQYF.

The genes are TRBV2 and TRBJ2-2, with D unclear. Germline CDR1 SNHLY, CDR2 FYNNEI. V was shortened by 4 bases and J by 6 bases, with 3 bases between the two germline ends. The CDR3 is 11 amino acids. CDR3 coding DNA: TGTGCCAGCAGTGGGCCCGGGGAGCTGTTTTTT. The encoded protein is CASSGPGELFF.

The chain joins TRBV29-1 to TRBJ1-1; D is uncertain. This CDR3 is built from 10 residues. The V and J ends lost 4 bases and 11 bases respectively, with 11 bases between them. The germline V gene encodes CDR1 SQVTM and CDR2 ANQGSEA. In nucleotides, the CDR3 is TGCAGCGTTGCCGAGAATGCTGCTTTCTTT. Translated: CSVAENAAFF.

This clone was detected only once. The genes are TRBV27 and TRBJ2-5; 10 bases line up with TRBD1. V trimming: 7 bases; J trimming: 1 base; junction bases outside the gene matches: 12. The CDR3 is 17 residues long. CDR1 and CDR2 (germline): MNHEY, SMNVEV (reference sequence). The CDR3 sequence: CASKIGSGQGVQETQYF. The CDR3 nucleotides read TGTGCCAGCAAAATCGGGTCCGGACAGGGGGTCCAAGAGACCCAGTACTTC.

This clone was seen a few times. This rearrangement joins TRBV30 to TRBJ1-4, with D perhaps matching TRBD1 (6 bases). With 2 bases removed from V and 7 bases from J, the gap between germline ends came to 14 bases. Germline CDR1 reads GTSNPN; CDR2 reads SVGIG (reference sequence). The CDR3 consists of 14 residues. The CDR3 DNA sequence: TGTGCCTGGAGTCTTCCAGGGGTTTGTGAAAAACTGTTTTTT. This gives the protein CAWSLPGVCEKLFF.

The chain has TRBV5-1 and TRBJ1-3; D remains ambiguous. The CDR3 length is 16 residues. The ends were cut back, 0 bases at V and 0 bases at J, with 10 bases in the middle. Germline lookup yields CDR1 SGHRS and CDR2 YFSETQ. CDR3 nucleotide sequence: TGCGCCAGCAGCTTGGACGGCGGTAGCTCTGGAAACACCATATATTTT. Translation gives CASSLDGGSSGNTIYF.

The rearrangement uses TRBV6-1 and TRBJ2-7; 8 nucleotides align to TRBD1. Trimming removed 4 bases from V and 4 bases from J; junction bases left unmatched: 12. The germline CDR1 and CDR2 sequences are MNHNS and SASEGT. The CDR3 consists of 16 residues. CDR3 coding DNA: TGTGCCAGCAGTGCGGAAACAGGGGGTAAGAGTTACGAGCAGTACTTC. Its protein is CASSAETGGKSYEQYF.

The J gene is TRBJ2-2, the V gene TRBV7-3, with a tentative D call TRBD1 (5 bases). The CDR3 contains 14 residues. V dropped 5 bases and J dropped 3 bases, with 10 bases sitting between them. Germline V lookup: CDR1 SGHTA, CDR2 FQGTGA. CDR3 residues: CASSPDRYTGELFF. CDR3 DNA sequence: TGTGCCAGCAGCCCTGACAGATACACCGGGGAGCTGTTTTTT.